This T cell receptor beta chain was sequenced for a study of shared clonotypes between healthy human individuals. The study, taken as a whole, reports: The study drew on few donors, limiting represented genetic and exposure-history diversity.

Trimming cost V 10 bases and J 5 bases; bases outside gene matches: 3. CDR1 is SNHLY and CDR2 is FYNNEI in the germline V gene. The CDR3 sequence is 13 residues long. At deep level, the assay was performed. DNA at 200 ng, 25,000 to 35,000 T cell genomes, went into sorted-subset replicate PCRs. Data came from immunoSEQ multiplex PCR; TCRdb stores just in-frame clones and leaves some out. Among roughly 1 million clones, more than 65% were seen once, and the ten largest hold around 1.5%. Details on this clone: Its cognate antigen is unknown.

The TCR was taken from a man younger than 35 in good health. The chain carries TRBV2 and TRBJ2-3, with 13 positions matching TRBD2. Sequencing was carried out using memory CD4+ T cells sorted from blood. Documented subset: CD45RA-negative fraction. CDR3 region: CANRLAGGDTQYF. CDR3 bases: TGTGCCAACCGACTAGCGGGGGGAGATACGCAGTATTTT. The whole variable domain, remainder taken from reference TRBV2 and TRBJ2-3, is EPEVTQTPSHQVTQMGQEVILRCVPISNHLYFYWYRQILGQKVEFLVSFYNNEISEKSEIFDDQFSVERPDGSNFTLKIRSTKLEDSAMYFCANRLAGGDTQYFGPGTRLTVL.